Listed below are T cell receptor beta chains from one sample, sequenced in a study of blood T cell repertoires in COVID-19. TCRdb keeps only in-frame clones here, not all; method: immunoSEQ multiplex PCR. The sample carries about 190,000 clones, about 88% recorded once. Sequencing was done on a sample of PBMCs or T cells enriched from blood (not recorded which). These receptors were obtained from a woman aged 40 to 50 in a cohort exposed to, infected with or recovered from COVID-19 (not recorded which). Each CDR3 is given with its conserved first and last residue. A D gene is named only where the DNA matches it firmly. Only some rows state a clone size, as once, few, many or a class for expanded clones.

NA	TRBV10-2	TRBJ2-3	TRBD2	CASSEWGGFGTDTQYF	TGCGCCAGCAGTGAGTGGGGGGGGTTTGGCACAGATACGCAGTATTTT
NA	TRBV5-5	TRBJ2-7	TRBD1	CASSPGGTGYYEQYF	TGTGCCAGCAGTCCCGGCGGGACAGGGTACTACGAGCAGTACTTC
few	TRBV7-9	TRBJ2-7	NA	CASRTGPTGEQYF	TGTGCCAGCAGGACAGGCCCCACCGGGGAGCAGTACTTC
NA	TRBV5-5	TRBJ2-5	NA	CASSIIARYQETQYF	TGTGCCAGCAGCATAATAGCGAGGTACCAAGAGACCCAGTACTTC
once	TRBV11-2	TRBJ2-3	NA	CASSLEGLASTDTQYF	TGTGCCAGCAGCTTAGAGGGGCTAGCGAGCACAGATACGCAGTATTTT
NA	TRBV5-5	TRBJ1-1	NA	CASSHDRFYTEAFF	TGTGCCAGCAGCCACGACAGGTTCTACACTGAAGCTTTCTTT
NA	TRBV9	TRBJ1-1	NA	CASSVVGSANTEAFF	TGTGCCAGCAGCGTAGTCGGGTCAGCCAACACTGAAGCTTTCTTT
once	TRBV6-5	TRBJ1-2	NA	CASSYGQGSYGYTF	TGTGCCAGCAGTTACGGGCAGGGTAGCTATGGCTACACCTTC
NA	TRBV5-8	TRBJ2-5	NA	CASSARPFETQYF	TGTGCCAGCAGCGCCAGGCCTTTTGAGACCCAGTACTTC
NA	TRBV6-2/TRBV6-3	TRBJ2-1	NA	CASSYGGSYNEQFF	TGTGCCAGCAGTTACGGCGGCTCCTACAATGAGCAGTTCTTC
NA	TRBV5-1	TRBJ1-2	NA	CASSLRTDGSGGYTF	TGCGCCAGCAGCTTGAGGACAGACGGTTCGGGTGGCTACACCTTC
NA	TRBV7-9	TRBJ2-1	TRBD1	CASSLPGGSGQYNEQFF	TGTGCCAGCAGCTTACCAGGCGGGTCGGGACAGTACAATGAGCAGTTCTTC
NA	TRBV29-1	TRBJ1-1	NA	CSVDQEGLLTEAFF	TGCAGCGTTGACCAGGAGGGGTTACTAACTGAAGCTTTCTTT
NA	TRBV7-6	TRBJ1-4	TRBD1	CASSPWTGESTNEKLFF	TGTGCCAGCAGCCCCTGGACAGGGGAATCGACTAATGAAAAACTGTTTTTT
NA	TRBV11-2	TRBJ1-5	TRBD1	CASSLEDRTNQPQHF	TGTGCCAGCAGCTTAGAGGACAGGACAAATCAGCCCCAGCATTTT
NA	TRBV10-2	TRBJ1-6	NA	CASSEQGNSPLHF	TGCGCCAGCAGTGAGCAGGGGAATTCACCCCTCCACTTT
NA	TRBV7-2	TRBJ2-7	NA	CASSLRPRGYEQYF	TGTGCCAGCAGCTTACGGCCGCGAGGGTACGAGCAGTACTTC
NA	TRBV7-2	TRBJ1-2	NA	CASSLERYRAKINYGYTF	TGTGCCAGCAGCTTAGAAAGGTACAGGGCGAAGATTAACTATGGCTACACCTTC
NA	TRBV13	TRBJ2-3	TRBD2	CASSRLADRTDTQYF	TGTGCCAGCAGCCGGCTAGCGGACCGCACAGATACGCAGTATTTT
NA	TRBV12-3/TRBV12-4	TRBJ2-1	TRBD1	CASSLGTGNEQFF	TGTGCCAGCAGTTTAGGGACAGGCAATGAGCAGTTCTTC
NA	TRBV2	TRBJ1-5	NA	CASSLGSERGQPQHF	TGTGCCAGCAGTCTGGGGTCAGAACGGGGTCAGCCCCAGCATTTT
once	TRBV13	TRBJ1-2	NA	CASSALRRQNYGYTF	TGTGCCAGCAGTGCGTTGAGAAGACAGAACTATGGCTACACCTTC
NA	TRBV7-6	TRBJ2-7	TRBD2	CASAAGGLAGGKEQYF	TGTGCCAGCGCCGCCGGCGGGCTAGCGGGAGGAAAGGAGCAGTACTTC
NA	TRBV5-1	TRBJ2-5	TRBD2	CASSLAPAGEETQYF	TGCGCCAGCAGCTTGGCCCCAGCGGGAGAAGAGACCCAGTACTTC
NA	TRBV5-1	TRBJ2-2	NA	CASSLSWHTGELFF	TGCGCCAGCAGCTTGTCTTGGCACACCGGGGAGCTGTTTTTT
once	TRBV14	TRBJ1-2	NA	CASTSGAGYTF	TGTGCCAGCACATCAGGGGCCGGCTACACCTTC
once	TRBV19	TRBJ2-7	TRBD2	CASSPGLAGIYEQYF	TGTGCCAGTAGTCCGGGACTAGCGGGGATCTACGAGCAGTACTTC
NA	TRBV27	TRBJ1-1	TRBD1	CASSTTTGGTEAFF	TGTGCCAGCAGCACTACGACAGGGGGCACTGAAGCTTTCTTT
NA	TRBV18	TRBJ1-1	TRBD1	CASSPGQGMNTEAFF	TGTGCCAGCTCACCAGGACAGGGGATGAACACTGAAGCTTTCTTT
few	TRBV27	TRBJ2-7	TRBD2	CASGWREDREQYF	TGTGCCAGCGGCTGGCGGGAGGATCGCGAGCAGTACTTC
NA	TRBV7-9	TRBJ2-2	NA	CASSRTGNTGELFF	TGTGCCAGCAGTCGGACTGGGAACACCGGGGAGCTGTTTTTT
NA	TRBV7-2	TRBJ1-2	TRBD1	CASSPPRQGMGYGYTF	TGTGCCAGCAGCCCACCACGACAGGGGATGGGCTATGGCTACACCTTC
NA	TRBV9	TRBJ1-6	NA	CASSAGGQGGNSPLHF	TGTGCCAGCAGTGCCGGGGGGCAGGGAGGGAATTCACCCCTCCACTTT
NA	TRBV27	TRBJ2-7	NA	CASSLRTGGEQYF	TGTGCCAGCAGTCTACGGACGGGCGGGGAGCAGTACTTC
NA	TRBV6-1	TRBJ1-5	TRBD1	CASSESRDSRPQHF	TGTGCCAGCAGTGAGAGTCGGGACAGCCGGCCCCAGCATTTT
few	TRBV27	TRBJ1-5	NA	CASSPLSGALNQPQHF	TGTGCCAGCAGTCCTCTAAGTGGGGCACTCAATCAGCCCCAGCATTTT
NA	TRBV6-5	TRBJ1-5	NA	CASRNLGVDNQPQHF	TGTGCCAGCAGAAATCTAGGGGTCGACAATCAGCCCCAGCATTTT
NA	TRBV19	TRBJ2-1	NA	CASTDRSPNEQFF	TGTGCCAGTACTGACAGGTCCCCCAATGAGCAGTTCTTC
few	TRBV14	TRBJ2-7	TRBD1	CASSQEWDREDYEQYF	TGTGCCAGCAGCCAAGAATGGGACAGGGAGGATTACGAGCAGTACTTC